Listed below are T cell receptor beta chains from one sample, sequenced in a study of cytomegalovirus exposure and HLA in healthy donors. The method was immunoSEQ multiplex PCR; TCRdb's version includes in-frame clones alone and lacks a portion of them. The sample consists of fewer than 130,000 clones, approximately 70% of them appearing once. Sequences were obtained from PBMCs. Receptors originate from a man in his forties in good health and CMV-seropositive. CDR3s include the opening cysteine and the closing phenylalanine or tryptophan. A D gene is named only where the DNA matches it firmly. Expanded clones are given a class, and other clones once, few, many or no size at all.

TRBV27	-	TRBJ2-3	-	TGTGCCAGCAGTTTATCCCGCGACTGGCCAGATACGCAGTATTTT	CASSLSRDWPDTQYF
TRBV6-5	-	TRBJ2-5	-	TGTGCCAGCAGCTATGACCCCCAGTCTGGCGGGACCCAGTACTTC	CASSYDPQSGGTQYF
TRBV12-5	TRBD2	TRBJ2-1	-	TGTGCTAGTGGTTTGAGGGTAGCGGGAGGGTACAATGAGCAGTTCTTC	CASGLRVAGGYNEQFF
TRBV6-5	TRBD1	TRBJ2-5	-	TGTGCCAGCAGTCCCGGGACAGGGGAGGAAGAGACCCAGTACTTC	CASSPGTGEEETQYF
TRBV6-4	TRBD2	TRBJ2-1	few	TGTGCCAGCAGTGGGTGGGGGACTAGCGGGAGCCCGAGATGGGATAATGAGCAGTTCTTC	CASSGWGTSGSPRWDNEQFF
TRBV28	-	TRBJ2-7	few	TGTGCCAGCACCGCGGGCCTGCCGACGACCGAGCAGTACTTC	CASTAGLPTTEQYF
TRBV18	TRBD2	TRBJ2-3	-	TGTGCCAGCTCACCCCCTGGAATAGCGGGAGGAGATACGCAGTATTTT	CASSPPGIAGGDTQYF
TRBV11-3	-	TRBJ2-3	-	TGTGCCAGCAGCTTACGTGGGACTAGCACAGATACGCAGTATTTT	CASSLRGTSTDTQYF
TRBV5-4	TRBD1	TRBJ1-4	-	TGTGCCAGCAGCCAGGACAGGGCCGAAAAACTGTTTTTT	CASSQDRAEKLFF
TRBV4-1	TRBD2	TRBJ2-1	-	TGCGCCAGCAGCCAAGATACTCAATTGGTGGGGGGAGGGCCACATGAGCAGTTCTTC	CASSQDTQLVGGGPHEQFF
TRBV10-3	-	TRBJ2-3	few	TGTGCCATCAGCATTGGAGGGCCCTCAGATACGCAGTATTTT	CAISIGGPSDTQYF
TRBV10-2	-	TRBJ2-7	few	TGCGCCAGCAGTGATGCAGGGTACTACGAGCAGTACTTC	CASSDAGYYEQYF
TRBV4-1	-	TRBJ1-2	few	TGCGCCAGCAACCCAAGCAGGGTAATGAACTATGGCTACACCTTC	CASNPSRVMNYGYTF
TRBV10-3	TRBD1	TRBJ1-3	-	TGTGCCATCAGTGACAGGGGGTCTGGAAACACCATATATTTT	CAISDRGSGNTIYF
TRBV29-1	TRBD1	TRBJ2-1	-	TGCAGCGGGGGACAGGGAGACTACAATGAGCAGTTCTTC	CSGGQGDYNEQFF
TRBV19	TRBD1	TRBJ1-2	few	TGTGCCAGTGATTCGACAGGGGGCGGCTATGGCTACACCTTC	CASDSTGGGYGYTF
TRBV11-3	TRBD1	TRBJ2-1	few	TGTGCCAGCAGTCCAGACAGGGGTAATGAGCAGTTCTTC	CASSPDRGNEQFF
TRBV6-6	-	TRBJ2-1	few	TGTGCCAGCAGTCTTAGCGGCGTAGCCCCCTACAATGAGCAGTTCTTC	CASSLSGVAPYNEQFF
TRBV10-3	-	TRBJ2-7	few	TGTGCCATCAGGAGTAACTACGAGCAGTACTTC	CAIRSNYEQYF
TRBV2	TRBD1	TRBJ2-1	-	TGTGCCAGCAGCTCGACAGGGCTTAACAATGAGCAGTTCTTC	CASSSTGLNNEQFF
TRBV9	TRBD2	TRBJ2-7	few	TGTGCCAGCAGCGTAGTAGCGGGAGGGGGCGAGCAGTACTTC	CASSVVAGGGEQYF
TRBV27	TRBD1	TRBJ1-2	-	TGTGCCAGCAGTCCGACAGGGCCCTATGGCTACACCTTC	CASSPTGPYGYTF
TRBV4-2	-	TRBJ1-1	-	TGTGCCAGCAGCCAAGAGGCTGAGGAAAACACTGAAGCTTTCTTT	CASSQEAEENTEAFF
TRBV28	TRBD1	TRBJ1-5	-	TGTGCCAGCAGCCGGGACAGGGCACAGCCCCAGCATTTT	CASSRDRAQPQHF
TRBV18	TRBD1	TRBJ1-5	-	TGTGCCAGCTCACCGGAAGGGACAGGGAACAATCAGCCCCAGCATTTT	CASSPEGTGNNQPQHF
TRBV29-1	-	TRBJ2-6	-	TGCAGCGTTGAAGGAGCGGAGCCTGGGGCCAACGTCCTGACTTTC	CSVEGAEPGANVLTF
TRBV12-5	TRBD1	TRBJ2-7	few	TGTGCTAGTGTTTTCTCCGACAGGGGGAGCTCCTACGAGCAGTACTTC	CASVFSDRGSSYEQYF
TRBV7-9	TRBD2	TRBJ2-2	once	TGTGCCAGCAGCTTAGCGCTGAGCGGGAGTGGGACCGGGGAGCTGTTTTTT	CASSLALSGSGTGELFF
TRBV19	TRBD1	TRBJ1-2	-	TGTGCCAGTAGTATGACGATCCTGAGGACAGGGGGCTATGGCTACACCTTC	CASSMTILRTGGYGYTF
TRBV19	-	TRBJ1-5	few	TGTGCCAGTCGAAGGACAGAGTTTAGCAATCAGCCCCAGCATTTT	CASRRTEFSNQPQHF
TRBV27	TRBD2	TRBJ2-1	-	TGTGCCAGCAGTTCGGGACTAGCGGGTATACTCAGTGAGCAGTTCTTC	CASSSGLAGILSEQFF
TRBV5-1	TRBD2	TRBJ2-5	-	TGCGCCAGCAGTCCTAGCGGGAGGCTCCAAGAGACCCAGTACTTC	CASSPSGRLQETQYF
TRBV4-2	-	TRBJ2-1	-	TGTGCCAGCAGCCAAGTTAACCCAGTCGAGCAGTTCTTC	CASSQVNPVEQFF
TRBV2	TRBD2	TRBJ2-3	-	TGTGCCAGCAGATGGGAGTCTAGCGGGAGTACAGATACGCAGTATTTT	CASRWESSGSTDTQYF
TRBV15	-	TRBJ2-4	-	TGTGCCACCAGCAGATATCGGGGGACCCTAGCCAAAAACATTCAGTACTTC	CATSRYRGTLAKNIQYF
TRBV5-1	-	TRBJ1-1	-	TGCGCCAGCAGCTTGCAACCAGGTACAGCTTTCTTT	CASSLQPGTAFF
TRBV6-5	-	TRBJ2-7	-	TGTGCCAGCATGTCCGGTTCCTACGAGCAGTACTTC	CASMSGSYEQYF
TRBV28	-	TRBJ2-5	few	TGTGCCAGCAGCCTCTCCGCCAGGTTGGAGACCCAGTACTTC	CASSLSARLETQYF
TRBV5-1	TRBD2	TRBJ2-2	-	TGCGCCAGCAGCTTGGGAGCGGGAACGAACACCGGGGAGCTGTTTTTT	CASSLGAGTNTGELFF
TRBV19	-	TRBJ1-5	few	TGTGCCAGTAGTATCCGGGACAATCAGCCCCAGCATTTT	CASSIRDNQPQHF
TRBV6-6	TRBD1	TRBJ1-1	once	TGTGCCAGCAGTCCACAGGGGGCGCGAACTGAAGCTTTCTTT	CASSPQGARTEAFF
TRBV7-9	TRBD1	TRBJ2-3	-	TGTGCCAGCAGCCGAGCGAACCGACAGGGCTACACAGATACGCAGTATTTT	CASSRANRQGYTDTQYF
TRBV10-3	-	TRBJ1-1	-	TGTGCCATCAGTGGAGACAGTATGGACACTGAAGCTTTCTTT	CAISGDSMDTEAFF
TRBV4-1	TRBD2	TRBJ2-2	once	TGCGCCAGCAGCCAGAGTTTAGCGGGAGGGGTCGGGGAGCTGTTTTTT	CASSQSLAGGVGELFF
TRBV5-1	-	TRBJ1-2	-	TGCGCCAGCAGCTTGGATTCTCTTAGCGGCTACACCTTC	CASSLDSLSGYTF
TRBV5-4	-	TRBJ2-1	-	TGTGCCAGCAGCTTGGACTACCTTTCCTACAATGAGCAGTTCTTC	CASSLDYLSYNEQFF
TRBV18	TRBD2	TRBJ2-1	-	TGTGCCAGCTCACCCCAACTAGCGGGAGTGGGAAATGAGCAGTTCTTC	CASSPQLAGVGNEQFF
TRBV4-1	-	TRBJ1-5	-	TGCGCCAGCAGCCATCCCGGACAGACCAATCAGCCCCAGCATTTT	CASSHPGQTNQPQHF
TRBV7-2	TRBD1	TRBJ1-1	-	TGTGCCAGCAGGCCGCAAAGGGGACAGATGAACACTGAAGCTTTCTTT	CASRPQRGQMNTEAFF
TRBV28	TRBD1	TRBJ2-7	-	TGTGCCAGTTCGACAGGGACCTACGAGCAGTACTTC	CASSTGTYEQYF
TRBV5-6	-	TRBJ1-2	-	TGTGCCAGCAGCCCTAGGACACGGGAGGTGGTATATGGCTACACCTTC	CASSPRTREVVYGYTF